Sequencing of this T cell receptor beta chain was carried out in a study of cytomegalovirus exposure and HLA in healthy donors. CDR1 is SQVTM, CDR2 ANQGSEA, per germline. Trimming at V came to 5 bases and at J to 5 bases, leaving 3 bases not matched to a gene. This CDR3 contains 12 residues. PCR primers comprised 60 Vbeta and 13 Jbeta primers. Clones were sequenced by immunoSEQ multiplex PCR, and TCRdb holds only the in-frame ones, with some missing. Recorded for this sample: 40,000 to 60,000 clones. Specimen: PBMCs. The J gene is TRBJ1-2, the V gene TRBV29-1; 9 nucleotides agree with TRBD1. The clonotype was recovered from a male donor in good health and CMV-seropositive. The CDR3 protein is CSVRTGVYGYTF. CDR3 bases: TGCAGCGTTCGGACAGGGGTATATGGCTACACCTTC.